One sample yielded the 16 T cell receptor beta chains listed below, sequenced in a study of cytotoxic CD8 clonotypes in ibrutinib-treated CLL. The repertoire was sequenced with immunoSEQ multiplex PCR; TCRdb's copy has only in-frame clones and lacks some. The table has around 50,000 clones, 55% to 70% seen once; the top ten hold about 20%. The sequencing used PBMCs, collected after 24 months of ibrutinib treatment. These receptors all come from a human donor with chronic lymphocytic leukemia.

Concerning this clone: A much more abundant neighbour one base away suggests this may be a read error. At the DNA level, this CDR3 is encoded by other sequences in the same sample as well. The rearrangement joins TRBV7-8 to TRBJ1-2; tentatively, D is TRBD1 (6 bases). Looked up from germline, CDR1 is SGHVS and CDR2 is FQNEAQ. The CDR3 covers 12 residues. CDR3 loop: CASSPDQGLLTF. CDR3 DNA sequence: TGCGCCAGCAGCCCTGACCAGGGGTTACTCACCTTC.

The chain is built from TRBV30 and TRBJ2-1; possibly TRBD1 for D (7 bases). CDR3 length: 16 residues. Germline V gene data show CDR1 as GTSNPN and CDR2 as SVGIG (reference sequence). Trimming removed 3 bases from V and 2 bases from J, with 17 bases in between. CDR3 sequence: CAWRARQGGAYNEQFF. The CDR3 DNA is TGTGCCTGGAGGGCTCGACAGGGCGGGGCCTACAATGAGCAGTTCTTC.

This clone was counted only a few times. The chain couples TRBV28 to TRBJ1-6, with D maybe TRBD1 (5 bases). V lost 10 bases and J 2 bases, leaving 9 bases between the germline ends. The CDR3 contains 13 residues. CDR1 is MDHEN, CDR2 SYDVKM, per germline. The CDR3 is CATRGPYNSPLHF. CDR3 in DNA: TGTGCCACCCGGGGACCCTATAATTCACCCCTCCACTTT.

The chain uses TRBV5-4 and TRBJ2-7; D is unresolved. V gave up 5 bases and J gave up 3 bases, with 9 bases separating them. Per germline, CDR1 SGHNT and CDR2 YYREEE (reference sequence). The CDR3 spans 12 residues. This CDR3 reads CASRISLYEQYV. In DNA form, the CDR3 reads TGTGCCAGCAGGATCAGTCTCTACGAGCAGTACGTC.

This clone came up a few times. The chain combines TRBV28 with TRBJ2-7; 9 nucleotides align to TRBD1. Germline CDR1 reads MDHEN; CDR2 reads SYDVKM. Losses at the gene ends were 6 bases for V and 12 bases for J; bases not matched to a gene: 15. CDR3 length: 14 amino acids. The CDR3 spells CASSTGTGSFHRYF. CDR3 DNA: TGTGCCAGCAGCACCGGGACAGGGAGTTTTCATCGGTACTTC.

The chain employs TRBV7-9 and TRBJ2-5, with 9 bases that match TRBD2. The germline V gene has CDR1 SEHNR and CDR2 FQNEAQ (reference sequence). With 4 bases clipped from V and 2 bases from J, the junction kept 8 bases outside the gene matches. The CDR3 covers 16 residues. The CDR3 DNA follows: TGTGCCAGCAGCTATTATGGCGGGGGGGCACAAGAGACCCAGTACTTC. Translation gives CASSYYGGGAQETQYF.

The chain carries TRBV5-8 and TRBJ1-5; D uncertain. The V gene lost 5 bases and the J gene lost 7 bases, with 10 bases spanning the gap. Looked up from germline, CDR1 is SGHTS and CDR2 is YDEGEE. The CDR3 extends over 12 amino acids. CDR3 DNA: TGTGCCAGCAGTCCGTCTGGCCAGCCCCAGCATTTT. Residues: CASSPSGQPQHF.

The chain is built from TRBV7-7 and TRBJ2-3, with TRBD1 as a possible D gene (6 bases). The V gene's germline CDR1 is SSHAT and CDR2 FNYEAQ (reference sequence). V lost 4 bases to trimming and J lost 3 bases, with 14 bases between them. CDR3 length: 15 residues. The CDR3 loop reads CASSSTRTETDTQYF. CDR3 DNA sequence: TGTGCCAGCAGCTCGACGAGGACAGAGACAGATACGCAGTATTTT.

V gene TRBV15 combines with J gene TRBJ2-1, with a tentative D call TRBD2 (6 bases). V lost 1 base and J lost 8, with 21 bases in between. The CDR3 spans 17 residues. In germline, CDR1 is LNHNV, CDR2 YYDKDF (reference sequence). The CDR3 DNA reads as TGTGCCACCAGCAGAGTGGTAGGAGCGGGCCAAGCGTATGAGCAGTTCTTC. It specifies CATSRVVGAGQAYEQFF.

The V call is TRBV11-1, the J call TRBJ2-1, with D tentatively TRBD1 (6 bases). V dropped 4 bases and J dropped 2 bases, with 12 bases sitting between them. Germline CDR1 reads SGHAT; CDR2 reads FQDESV (reference sequence). There are 15 residues in the CDR3. CDR3 DNA: TGTGCCAGCAGCTCCACAGGGAGAACCTACAATGAGCAGTTCTTC. Its translation: CASSSTGRTYNEQFF.

The chain uses TRBV5-1 and TRBJ2-7; TRBD1 matches 9 bases. Losses at the gene ends were 1 base for V and 7 bases for J; bases not matched to a gene: 6. Per the germline V gene, CDR1 is SGHRS and CDR2 is YFSETQ. The CDR3 extends over 14 amino acids. The CDR3: CASSLRTGEAEQYF. The DNA for the CDR3 is TGCGCCAGCAGCTTGCGGACAGGGGAGGCAGAGCAGTACTTC.

The chain recombines TRBV25-1 with TRBJ2-2; D is perhaps TRBD2 (5 bases). V lost 4 bases, J lost 5 bases, and 17 bases lay in between. The CDR3 contains 16 residues. Germline CDR1 reads MGHDK; CDR2 reads SYGVNS. DNA of the CDR3: TGTGCCAGCAGTGCTTACGTCTTCGGAGGAACCGGGGAGCTGTTTTTT. Translation: CASSAYVFGGTGELFF.

A few counts support this clone. This rearrangement joins TRBV30 to TRBJ1-5, with 8 bases aligning to TRBD1. This CDR3 has 14 residues. Germline values: CDR1 GTSNPN, CDR2 SVGIG (reference sequence). The V and J ends lost 2 bases and 6 bases, in that order; junction bases with no gene match: 6. DNA for the CDR3: TGTGCCTGGAGTTTAACAGGGGGAGGTCAGCCCCAGCATTTT. Amino acids: CAWSLTGGGQPQHF.

A single count supports this clone. V is TRBV27 and J is TRBJ1-6; D possibly corresponds to TRBD1 (5 bases). Germline V gene sequence: CDR1 MNHEY, CDR2 SMNVEV (reference sequence). The CDR3 has 13 residues. The V and J ends lost 2 bases and 14 bases respectively, with 13 bases between them. CDR3 region: CASSLLRGGALHF. The CDR3 region has the DNA TGTGCCAGCAGTTTACTCCGGGGGGGGGCCCTCCACTTT.

This clone was observed at least ten times. V is TRBV4-2 and J is TRBJ1-4, with TRBD1 as a possible D gene (5 bases). This CDR3 has 14 amino acids. Germline V gene data show CDR1 as LGHNA and CDR2 as YNFKEQ. V lost 5 bases to trimming and J lost 10 bases, with 17 bases between them. Here the CDR3 reads CASSIRKQAAKLFF. The CDR3 bases are TGTGCCAGCAGCATAAGAAAACAGGCGGCAAAACTGTTTTTT.

To note about this clone: At the DNA level, this CDR3 is encoded by other sequences in the same sample as well. The gene calls are TRBV5-1 and TRBJ2-1; 11 bases are a match to TRBD2. The CDR3 consists of 15 residues. CDR1 SGHRS and CDR2 YFSETQ come from the germline V gene. The trim removed 3 bases at V and 3 bases at J, leaving 2 bases unmatched. CDR3 in amino acids: CASSSGLAGYNEQFF. The DNA for the CDR3 is TGCGCCAGCAGCTCAGGACTAGCGGGCTACAATGAGCAGTTCTTC.